The next 19 T cell receptor beta chains were all read from a single sample in a study of human T cells and chemical hapten exposure. Time point described: patch test 1, 2 weeks after DPC sensitization. Treatment reported: therapeutic diphenylcyclopropenone sensitization with weekly scalp DPC. MiXCR, run by TCRdb on the RACE reads, gives a single entry per CDR3 protein. The sample has about 360,000 distinct CDR3 sequences, 5.5% to 8% seen once; the top ten hold less than 10%. The sequencing here drew on whole blood, taken in connection with sensitization to the hapten diphenylcyclopropenone (DPC). These receptors were collected from a young woman with alopecia areata. Some clones in this sample may be carry-over from other donors' samples.

The chain couples TRBV28 to TRBJ2-5; no firm D call. The CDR3 is 15 amino acids. Trimming removed 5 bases at V and 2 bases at J, with 15 bases between. Germline V gene lookup returns CDR1 MDHEN and CDR2 SYDVKM. Here the CDR3 reads CASSTLTLIQETQYF. DNA for the CDR3: TGTGCCAGCAGTACCCTAACACTGATACAAGAGACCCAGTACTTC.

V usage is TRBV10-3 and J usage is TRBJ2-3; D not certain. CDR1 and CDR2 from the germline V gene are ENHRY and SYGVKD. The CDR3 covers 15 residues. V was trimmed by 3 bases and J by 4 bases, leaving 14 bases between them. The CDR3 loop reads CAISDSGRRADTQYF. The CDR3 DNA reads TGTGCCATCAGTGACTCGGGCAGGCGCGCAGATACGCAGTATTTT.

This clonotype has more than one count but fewer than ten. V usage is TRBV6-5 and J usage is TRBJ1-5, with D maybe TRBD1 (6 bases). Trimming pared 0 bases from V and 2 bases from J, leaving 14 bases between. The CDR3 covers 17 residues. Per germline, CDR1 MNHEY and CDR2 SVGAGI. CDR3 DNA: TGTGCCAGCAGTTACTCGTATACAGGGAGCGGCAATCAGCCCCAGCATTTT. This translates into CASSYSYTGSGNQPQHF.

The table lists this clonotype with many counts. The rearrangement joins TRBV20-1 to TRBJ1-1; 7 positions agree with TRBD1. In germline, CDR1 is DFQATT, CDR2 SNEGSKA (reference sequence). The CDR3 contains 15 residues. Trimming at V came to 0 bases and at J to 4 bases, leaving 8 bases not matched to a gene. The CDR3 is CSARDSTGVSTEAFF. CDR3 in DNA: TGCAGTGCTAGAGATAGCACAGGGGTGAGCACTGAAGCTTTCTTT.

This clonotype appeared many times. The CDR3 sequence is CASSQDEGSGGEQYF. The DNA of the CDR3 is TGTGCCAGCAGCCAAGATGAGGGTAGCGGGGGAGAGCAGTACTTC. The rearrangement uses TRBV4-2 and TRBJ2-7, with 9 bases fitting TRBD2. Germline assignment: CDR1 LGHNA and CDR2 YNFKEQ. The CDR3 extends over 15 amino acids. J gave up 7 bases and V 0 bases, and 7 bases lay outside the gene matches.

This clonotype was seen at least ten times. V and J are TRBV20-1 and TRBJ2-3, with D tentatively TRBD2 (6 bases). The germline V gene has CDR1 DFQATT and CDR2 SNEGSKA (reference sequence). The CDR3 is 14 amino acids. With 3 bases removed from V and 4 bases from J, the gap between germline ends came to 14 bases. This CDR3 reads CSASLETRPDTQYF. The CDR3 DNA is TGCAGTGCTAGCCTGGAGACTAGGCCAGATACGCAGTATTTT.

This rearrangement joins TRBV11-2 to TRBJ2-6; 8 bases agree with TRBD1. The length of the CDR3 is 13 residues. The V and J ends lost 7 bases and 9 bases, in that order; junction bases with no gene match: 5. Germline loops: CDR1 SGHAT, CDR2 FQNNGV. CDR3 amino acids: CASTGQGDNVLTF. In DNA, the CDR3 is TGTGCCAGCACCGGACAGGGAGACAACGTCCTGACTTTC.

The table lists this clonotype with many counts. V is TRBV20-1 and J is TRBJ1-1; D is unclear. Germline CDR1 reads DFQATT; CDR2 reads SNEGSKA (reference sequence). V dropped 3 bases and J dropped 1 base, with 6 bases sitting between them. The CDR3 has 12 amino acids. CDR3 DNA sequence: TGCAGTGCTAGGCGGCAGAACACTGAAGCTTTCTTT. Its translation is CSARRQNTEAFF.

The chain recombines TRBV28 with TRBJ2-1; D gene uncertain. CDR1 and CDR2 from the germline V gene are MDHEN and SYDVKM. V was cut by 3 bases and J by 8 bases, with 8 bases left in between. The CDR3 runs 12 residues. The CDR3 DNA reads as TGTGCCAGCAGTTTCGAGGCGGATGAGCAGTTCTTC. Translated, it gives CASSFEADEQFF.

The genes are TRBV7-2 and TRBJ1-2; no reliable D call. V was shortened by 2 bases and J by 7 bases, with 8 bases between the two germline ends. This CDR3 has 12 amino acids. Germline V CDR1 and CDR2: SGHTA, FQGNSA. This CDR3 reads CASSLMGVGYTF. CDR3 DNA: TGTGCCAGCAGCTTAATGGGAGTTGGCTACACCTTC.

This clonotype was found a few times. The gene calls are TRBV4-3 and TRBJ2-2; D gene unclear. V was shortened by 3 bases and J by 8 bases, with 4 bases between the two germline ends. This CDR3 has 11 residues. Per the germline V gene, CDR1 is LGHNA and CDR2 is YSLEER. CDR3: CASSQEGELFF. CDR3 sequence (DNA): TGCGCCAGCAGCCAGGAGGGGGAGCTGTTTTTT.

In DNA form, the CDR3 reads TGCGCCAGCAGCGCCGCTAGCGGGGCCGAGCAGTACTTC. This codes for CASSAASGAEQYF. V and J are TRBV4-1 and TRBJ2-7; 9 nucleotides align to TRBD2. The CDR3 spans 13 residues. CDR1 MGHRA and CDR2 YSYEKL come from the germline V gene. Trimming at V came to 5 bases and at J to 6 bases, leaving 5 bases not matched to a gene.

A few counts support this clonotype. V is TRBV20-1 and J is TRBJ1-6; D not resolved. The V gene's germline CDR1 is DFQATT and CDR2 SNEGSKA (reference sequence). The CDR3 is 13 amino acids. V dropped 4 bases and J dropped 7 bases, with 11 bases sitting between them. CDR3 DNA sequence: TGCAGTGCTATAGTGCAGGAGAATTCACCCCTCCACTTT. It is translated as CSAIVQENSPLHF.

The chain recombines TRBV18 with TRBJ2-3; no firm D call. The V gene lost 4 bases and the J gene lost 7 bases, with 12 bases spanning the gap. The germline V gene has CDR1 KGHSH and CDR2 LQKENI. There are 13 residues in the CDR3. This chain's CDR3 is CASSLVPSYTQYF. CDR3 nucleotides: TGTGCCAGCTCACTGGTCCCATCGTATACGCAGTATTTT.

This clonotype was seen at least ten times. This chain links TRBV5-1 with TRBJ2-3; D is tentatively TRBD1 or TRBD2 (6 bases each). CDR3 length: 15 residues. Germline CDR1 reads SGHRS; CDR2 reads YFSETQ. Between the trimmed V and J ends, which lost 4 bases and 0 bases, there was a span of 12 bases. The CDR3 DNA follows: TGCGCCAGCAGCACCGGGGGCAGGAGCACAGATACGCAGTATTTT. Translation gives CASSTGGRSTDTQYF.

Many counts were recorded for this clonotype. V usage is TRBV7-3 and J usage is TRBJ1-1; 7 bases align to TRBD1. There are 13 residues in the CDR3. Germline CDR1 and CDR2: SGHTA and FQGTGA. After removal of 4 bases from V and 8 bases from J, the junction contained 7 bases not matched to a gene. The CDR3 reads CASSSDPGQEAFF. CDR3 DNA: TGTGCCAGCAGCTCAGATCCGGGACAGGAAGCTTTCTTT.

This clonotype has more than one count but fewer than ten. J is TRBJ2-1 and V is TRBV29-1; D possibly corresponds to TRBD2 (6 bases). Germline lookup yields CDR1 SQVTM and CDR2 ANQGSEA. CDR3 size: 12 residues. V shed 1 base and J shed 8 bases, with 9 bases lying between them. The CDR3 reads CSVEVSGDEQFF. In nucleotides, the CDR3 is TGCAGCGTTGAAGTCTCGGGGGATGAGCAGTTCTTC.

This clonotype was counted ten times or more. The chain is built from TRBV10-2 and TRBJ2-3, with D unresolved. The CDR3 covers 13 residues. V was trimmed by 4 bases and J by 2 bases, leaving 7 bases between them. Germline V gives CDR1 WSHSY, CDR2 SAAADI. DNA for the CDR3: TGCGCCAGCAGTGGCGATTACACAGATACGCAGTATTTT. It encodes CASSGDYTDTQYF.

This clonotype turned up a few times. V gene TRBV7-2 combines with J gene TRBJ2-2; D is undetermined. The CDR3 has 15 residues. In germline, CDR1 is SGHTA, CDR2 FQGNSA. V dropped 0 bases and J dropped 3 bases, with 8 bases sitting between them. The CDR3: CASSLARRYTGELFF. In DNA, the CDR3 is TGTGCCAGCAGCTTAGCGCGCAGATACACCGGGGAGCTGTTTTTT.